These 30 T cell receptor beta chains were sequenced from one sample in a study of T cell changes during pregnancy in multiple sclerosis. Generated by immunoSEQ multiplex PCR, the TCRdb table keeps only in-frame clones and is missing some. The sample gives approximately 92,000 clones, 92% of which show up once; approximately 2.6% is in the top ten. The sequenced sample was peripheral blood, obtained in the first trimester of pregnancy. Source of these receptors: a female donor with multiple sclerosis, enrolled in a pregnancy study.

The chain couples TRBV5-6 to TRBJ2-1; 8 bases map to TRBD2. CDR1 SGHDT and CDR2 YYEEEE come from the germline V gene. The CDR3 totals 13 residues. Trimming cost V 2 bases and J 9 bases; bases outside gene matches: 4. The CDR3 region has the DNA TGTGCCAGCAGCTTCCCTGCGGGAGGTGAGCAGTTCTTC. This encodes CASSFPAGGEQFF. The variable domain in full, with the rest retrieved from reference TRBV5-6 and TRBJ2-1, is DAGVTQSPTHLIKTRGQQVTLRCSPKSGHDTVSWYQQALGQGPQFIFQYYEEEERQRGNFPDRFSGHQFPNYSSELNVNALLLGDSALYLCASSFPAGGEQFFGPGTRLTVL.

The chain is built from TRBV10-3 and TRBJ2-7; tentatively, D is TRBD2 (6 bases). CDR1 ENHRY and CDR2 SYGVKD come from the germline V gene. Trimming removed 4 bases from V and 6 bases from J, with 7 bases in between. The CDR3 runs 11 residues. CDR3 sequence: CAISAGGEQYF. The CDR3 DNA reads TGTGCCATCAGTGCCGGGGGCGAGCAGTACTTC.

V gene TRBV29-1 combines with J gene TRBJ2-7; TRBD1 matches at 9 bases. CDR1 is SQVTM and CDR2 is ANQGSEA in the germline V gene. The CDR3 loop spans 13 amino acids. The ends lost 7 bases at V and 3 bases at J; junction bases unmatched: 7. Written as DNA, the CDR3 is TGCAGCGCTGGGACAGGGAGAGGCTACGAGCAGTACTTC. Translated, it gives CSAGTGRGYEQYF.

This chain uses TRBV29-1 with TRBJ1-4, with D maybe TRBD1 (5 bases). The V end lost 5 bases, the J end lost 4 bases, and 14 bases lay between the germline ends. There are 14 residues in the CDR3. Germline CDR1 is SQVTM and CDR2 is ANQGSEA. CDR3 DNA: TGCAGCGTTCGGGCGGGGGGATTTAATGAAAAACTGTTTTTT. This sequence encodes CSVRAGGFNEKLFF.

The chain joins TRBV5-8 to TRBJ1-4; TRBD1 matches at 8 bases. Germline values: CDR1 SGHTS, CDR2 YDEGEE. CDR3 size: 15 residues. The V and J ends lost 0 bases and 8 bases, in that order; junction bases with no gene match: 6. The CDR3 sequence is CASSLARQGTEKLFF. CDR3 DNA sequence: TGTGCCAGCAGCTTGGCCCGACAGGGGACGGAAAAACTGTTTTTT.

This chain joins TRBV21-1 and TRBJ2-7; TRBD2 reflects the table's D call only, with no check against the DNA. TRBV21-1 is an annotated pseudogene. CDR3 size: 17 residues. The CDR3 spells CASSKNRTSGSADEQYF. The CDR3 coding sequence is TGTGCCAGCAGCAAAAACCGCACTAGCGGGAGCGCGGACGAGCAGTACTTC.

V gene TRBV5-1 combines with J gene TRBJ2-1; 15 bases are a match to TRBD2. The CDR3 sequence is 18 residues long. V dropped 7 bases and J dropped 2; count of bases not matched to a gene: 10. Germline V gives CDR1 SGHRS, CDR2 YFSETQ. CDR3 coding DNA: TGCGCCAGCCATCCGGGACTAGCGGGAGGTGTCACCTACAATGAGCAGTTCTTC. Translated: CASHPGLAGGVTYNEQFF.

The chain carries TRBV7-8 and TRBJ2-1, with TRBD2 matching 10 bases. V gave up 5 bases and J gave up 4 bases; unmatched junction bases: 11. CDR1 and CDR2 from the germline V gene are SGHVS and FQNEAQ. This CDR3 contains 17 residues. This chain's CDR3 is CASSPASGSIFYNEQFF. The CDR3 nucleotides are TGTGCCAGCAGCCCCGCTAGCGGGAGCATCTTTTACAATGAGCAGTTCTTC.

The chain is built from TRBV30 and TRBJ2-7, with D maybe TRBD1 (7 bases). The CDR3 totals 13 residues. CDR1 is GTSNPN and CDR2 is SVGIG in the germline V gene (reference sequence). Deletions cut 5 bases from V and 6 bases from J, with 17 bases between. This CDR3 reads CAWAGQTLSEQYF. DNA of the CDR3: TGTGCCTGGGCGGGACAGACACTTTCCGAGCAGTACTTC.

The chain uses TRBV15 and TRBJ1-4; D is possibly TRBD1 (6 bases). Trimming shortened V by 1 base and J by 8 bases, and 14 bases separated the two germline ends. CDR1 and CDR2 from the germline V gene are LNHNV and YYDKDF (reference sequence). CDR3 length: 15 residues. The CDR3 sequence: CATSRVRGQREKLFF. Written as DNA, the CDR3 is TGTGCCACCAGCAGAGTTCGAGGACAGCGAGAAAAACTGTTTTTT.

J is TRBJ2-1 and V is TRBV2; 7 bases line up with TRBD2. V shed 7 bases and J 0 bases; nucleotides not matched to a gene: 3. Germline V gives CDR1 SNHLY, CDR2 FYNNEI. This CDR3 comprises 14 residues. This CDR3 reads CASKLAASYNEQFF. CDR3 coding DNA: TGTGCCAGCAAGCTAGCGGCCTCCTACAATGAGCAGTTCTTC.

This clone was observed a single time. The J gene is TRBJ2-1, the V gene TRBV27; D unresolved. V was shortened by 4 bases and J by 6 bases, with 13 bases between the two germline ends. Looked up from germline, CDR1 is MNHEY and CDR2 is SMNVEV (reference sequence). CDR3 length equals 14 residues. CDR3 bases: TGTGCCAGCAGTTGGAGTTCTAGAGTCAATGAGCAGTTCTTC. It specifies CASSWSSRVNEQFF.

This rearrangement joins TRBV18 to TRBJ1-5, with D uncertain. Germline values: CDR1 KGHSH, CDR2 LQKENI. Trimming cost V 1 base and J 5 bases, with 9 bases left between them. The length of the CDR3 is 14 residues. The CDR3 coding sequence is TGTGCCAGCTCACCACGGCAGACTGATCAGCCCCAGCATTTT. Amino acid sequence: CASSPRQTDQPQHF.

The rearrangement uses TRBV9 and TRBJ1-4; 7 bases are a match to TRBD1. The CDR3 covers 14 residues. Germline-derived CDR1 and CDR2 are SGDLS and YYNGEE. Trimming cost V 3 bases and J 10 bases; bases outside gene matches: 9. The CDR3 DNA reads TGTGCCAGCAGCGCCCGGGACAGTCGGTCAAAACTGTTTTTT. It translates to CASSARDSRSKLFF.

This chain uses TRBV7-9 with TRBJ2-7; no firm D call. Germline CDR1 SEHNR, CDR2 FQNEAQ (reference sequence). The CDR3 runs 12 residues. V was cut by 5 bases and J by 1 base, with 6 bases left in between. DNA for the CDR3: TGTGCCAGCAGCGACTTATCCTACGAGCAGTACTTC. Protein: CASSDLSYEQYF.

The rearrangement links TRBV5-1 to TRBJ1-1, with 8 bases aligning to TRBD1. This CDR3 is built from 14 residues. Germline assignment: CDR1 SGHRS and CDR2 YFSETQ. The ends lost 4 bases at V and 1 base at J; junction bases unmatched: 3. The DNA of the CDR3 is TGCGCCAGCAGCGACACAGGGGGGAACACTGAAGCTTTCTTT. Protein: CASSDTGGNTEAFF.

The V call is TRBV9, the J call TRBJ2-3, with a tentative D call TRBD2 (6 bases). This CDR3 is built from 15 residues. CDR1 and CDR2 (germline): SGDLS, YYNGEE. Trimming shortened V by 0 bases and J by 0 bases, and 8 bases separated the two germline ends. The CDR3 nucleotides are TGTGCCAGCAGCGTAGGGGGACTCAGCACAGATACGCAGTATTTT. This codes for CASSVGGLSTDTQYF.

The V gene is TRBV19, the J gene TRBJ2-2; TRBD2 might be the D (6 bases). From germline, CDR1 is LNHDA and CDR2 SQIVND (reference sequence). There are 16 residues in the CDR3. V lost 8 bases and J lost 1, with 17 bases in between. The CDR3 protein is CASSTETGRNTGELFF. CDR3 nucleotide sequence: TGTGCCAGTTCCACAGAGACCGGGAGGAACACCGGGGAGCTGTTTTTT.

This sequence joins TRBV15 and TRBJ1-1; TRBD1 matches at 12 bases. Germline V gives CDR1 LNHNV, CDR2 YYDKDF (reference sequence). The CDR3 is made up of 16 amino acids. V lost 0 bases to trimming and J lost 11 bases; unmatched junction nucleotides: 10. In nucleotides, the CDR3 is TGTGCCACCAGCAGAGACACCGGGACAGGGGGCGATGCGGCTTTCTTT. It is translated as CATSRDTGTGGDAAFF.

CDR3 nucleotide sequence: TGTGCCAGCAGCTTAGTACAGGGCACGGGTCAGCCCCAGCATTTT. It codes for CASSLVQGTGQPQHF. V and J are TRBV7-8 and TRBJ1-5, with a possible D match to TRBD1 (6 bases). V was shortened by 1 base and J by 6 bases, with 13 bases between the two germline ends. The CDR3 has 15 amino acids. Germline-derived CDR1 and CDR2 are SGHVS and FQNEAQ.

The V and J genes are TRBV19 and TRBJ2-7, with 11 bases matching TRBD2. Germline-derived CDR1 and CDR2 are LNHDA and SQIVND (reference sequence). V was pared by 3 bases and J by 3 bases, with 10 bases of the junction left unmatched. CDR3 length equals 17 residues. The CDR3 DNA sequence: TGTGCCAGTAGTATTTCTGCCGGGACTAGCGGTTACTACGAGCAGTACTTC. Translation gives CASSISAGTSGYYEQYF.

The V and J genes are TRBV29-1 and TRBJ1-2, with TRBD1 as a possible D gene (6 bases). The V end was cut by 2 bases, the J end by 4 bases, with 32 bases between. This CDR3 has 20 residues. Germline V gene sequence: CDR1 SQVTM, CDR2 ANQGSEA. CDR3 residues: CSVEKEVEDRTEARIYGYTF. CDR3 coding DNA: TGCAGCGTTGAAAAGGAGGTGGAAGACAGGACTGAGGCGAGGATCTATGGCTACACCTTC.

The V gene is TRBV6-1, the J gene TRBJ1-1; possible D gene TRBD1, 6 bases. The CDR3 sequence is 14 residues long. V lost 6 bases, J lost 4 bases, and 15 bases lay in between. The germline V gene has CDR1 MNHNS and CDR2 SASEGT. CDR3: CASRTSGESTEAFF. Here the CDR3 DNA reads TGTGCCAGCAGAACGTCAGGGGAGAGCACTGAAGCTTTCTTT.

V is TRBV11-2 and J is TRBJ2-1; TRBD2 matches 13 bases. Trimming at V came to 5 bases and at J to 9 bases, leaving 7 bases not matched to a gene. The CDR3 is 15 residues long. Germline V lookup: CDR1 SGHAT, CDR2 FQNNGV. For the CDR3, the DNA is TGTGCCAGCAGCGCGGGACTAGCGGGGATAGGTGAGCAGTTCTTC. Translation gives CASSAGLAGIGEQFF.

The V gene is TRBV2, the J gene TRBJ2-5; D unclear. The CDR3 runs 11 residues. V was trimmed by 3 bases and J by 6 bases, leaving 5 bases between them. Germline V CDR1 and CDR2: SNHLY, FYNNEI. CDR3 residues: CASSEEQTQYF. Here the CDR3 DNA reads TGTGCCAGCAGTGAGGAGCAGACCCAGTACTTC.

The genes are TRBV10-3 and TRBJ1-1; 8 bases fit TRBD1. Unmatched junction bases numbered 9, after V lost 7 bases and J lost 11 bases. The CDR3 length is 12 residues. Per the germline V gene, CDR1 is ENHRY and CDR2 is SYGVKD. CDR3 sequence: CAITEDRVVAFF. CDR3 bases: TGTGCCATCACCGAGGACAGGGTCGTTGCTTTCTTT.

V usage is TRBV5-1 and J usage is TRBJ2-7; D might be TRBD2 (6 bases). The germline V gene has CDR1 SGHRS and CDR2 YFSETQ. This CDR3 is built from 14 residues. Trimming took 0 bases from V and 5 from J, leaving 12 bases between them. CDR3 loop: CASSLEDPGDEQYF. The CDR3, as DNA: TGCGCCAGCAGCTTGGAGGACCCGGGGGACGAGCAGTACTTC. Supplemented by reference TRBV5-1 and TRBJ2-7, the full variable domain reads KAGVTQTPRYLIKTRGQQVTLSCSPISGHRSVSWYQQTPGQGLQFLFEYFSETQRNKGNFPGRFSGRQFSNSRSEMNVSTLELGDSALYLCASSLEDPGDEQYFGPGTRLTVT.

CDR3 sequence: CSGGASYEQYF. The CDR3 coding sequence is TGCAGCGGCGGGGCCAGCTACGAGCAGTACTTC. The chain links TRBV29-1 to TRBJ2-7; D is perhaps TRBD2 (6 bases). CDR3 size: 11 residues. Trimming stripped 7 bases from V and 3 bases from J, with 10 bases between. CDR1 is SQVTM, CDR2 ANQGSEA, per germline.

This clone was picked up one time. Other nucleotide sequences in the sample specify the same CDR3. The chain uses TRBV18 and TRBJ2-3; D gene unclear. V was pared by 0 bases and J by 1 base, with 2 bases between. Germline lookup yields CDR1 KGHSH and CDR2 LQKENI. CDR3 length equals 13 residues. CDR3 nucleotide sequence: TGTGCCAGCTCACCACCCGGCACAGATACGCAGTATTTT. Protein sequence: CASSPPGTDTQYF.

The CDR3 protein is CSVETPGLAAITDTQYF. The CDR3 DNA is TGCAGCGTTGAAACACCGGGACTAGCGGCCATCACAGATACGCAGTATTTT. The J gene is TRBJ2-3, the V gene TRBV29-1; 11 bases are shared with TRBD2. J lost 2 bases, V lost 2 bases, and 9 bases had no gene match. Per the germline V gene, CDR1 is SQVTM and CDR2 is ANQGSEA. CDR3 size: 17 residues.